Below are 23 T cell receptor beta chains sequenced from a single sample in a study of blood T cell repertoires in COVID-19. Profiling relied on immunoSEQ multiplex PCR, and the TCRdb table lists in-frame clones only, not all of them. Altogether around 310,000 clones are present, 70% to 90% being singletons, with the ten largest covering approximately 12%. What was sequenced was peripheral blood. The receptors were gathered from a woman in her fifties or sixties with acute or convalescent COVID-19.

About this clone itself: The same CDR3 can be traced to other DNA sequences in this sample. The chain carries TRBV7-2 and TRBJ1-1; 9 bases are a match to TRBD1. V lost 5 bases and J lost 1; bases outside the gene matches: 2. The CDR3 consists of 14 residues. Germline CDR1 reads SGHTA; CDR2 reads FQGNSA. The CDR3: CASSPGQGNTEAFF. The CDR3 DNA reads TGTGCCAGCAGCCCGGGACAGGGGAACACTGAAGCTTTCTTT.

The chain carries TRBV2 and TRBJ2-5, with TRBD2 matching 10 bases. The J segment lost 2 bases and the V segment lost 6 bases, leaving 3 bases of the junction unmatched. This CDR3 is 14 amino acids long. CDR1 SNHLY and CDR2 FYNNEI come from the germline V gene. CDR3 sequence: CASRGTSDQETQYF. The CDR3 nucleotides are TGTGCCAGCAGGGGGACTAGCGATCAAGAGACCCAGTACTTC.

This sequence joins TRBV14 and TRBJ1-2; 7 bases map to TRBD1. The V gene end was trimmed by 4 bases and the J gene end by 7 bases; junction bases not matched to a gene: 6. Germline V CDR1 and CDR2: SGHDN, FVKESK. This CDR3 spans 13 amino acids. The CDR3 nucleotides read TGTGCCAGCAGCCCCCGGGACAGCAGTGGCTACACCTTC. This sequence encodes CASSPRDSSGYTF.

Here the CDR3 reads CAISSGKHEQYF. DNA of the CDR3: TGTGCAATCTCGTCCGGGAAGCACGAGCAGTACTTC. The chain links TRBV12-2 to TRBJ2-7; the table's D call TRBD2 went unverified against the DNA. TRBV12-2 is deemed a pseudogene. The CDR3 length is 12 residues.

V and J are TRBV5-4 and TRBJ1-1; 10 bases match TRBD1. CDR1 and CDR2 (germline): SGHNT, YYREEE (reference sequence). The trim removed 4 bases at V and 1 base at J, leaving 7 bases unmatched. The CDR3 consists of 16 residues. DNA of the CDR3: TGTGCCAGCAGCCCGGGGGGGACAGGGGCGAACACTGAAGCTTTCTTT. It codes for CASSPGGTGANTEAFF. The full variable domain, with the rest looked up from reference TRBV5-4 and TRBJ1-1, is ETGVTQSPTHLIKTRGQQVTLRCSSQSGHNTVSWYQQALGQGPQFIFQYYREEENGRGNFPPRFSGLQFPNYSSELNVNALELDDSALYLCASSPGGTGANTEAFFGQGTRLTVV.

The chain carries TRBV5-4 and TRBJ2-1, with 8 bases aligning to TRBD2. J lost 6 bases, V lost 4 bases, and 12 bases had no gene match. Germline CDR1 is SGHNT and CDR2 is YYREEE (reference sequence). CDR3 length: 16 amino acids. The CDR3 region is CASSAPLTSARNEQFF. The CDR3 coding sequence is TGTGCCAGCAGCGCCCCTTTGACTAGCGCCCGCAATGAGCAGTTCTTC.

The V gene is TRBV9, the J gene TRBJ2-3; 9 positions agree with TRBD2. J was trimmed by 5 bases and V by 0 bases; bases with no gene match: 4. Germline CDR1 and CDR2: SGDLS and YYNGEE. The CDR3 covers 15 residues. The CDR3 DNA reads as TGTGCCAGCAGCGTAGCTAGCGGGGTTGGAGATACGCAGTATTTT. Its translation: CASSVASGVGDTQYF. The variable domain in full, with the rest retrieved from reference TRBV9 and TRBJ2-3, is DSGVTQTPKHLITATGQRVTLRCSPRSGDLSVYWYQQSLDQGLQFLIQYYNGEERAKGNILERFSAQQFPDLHSELNLSSLELGDSALYFCASSVASGVGDTQYFGPGTRLTVL.

The CDR3 loop reads CATSTASAGTGAYEQYF. CDR3 nucleotide sequence: TGTGCCACCAGTACGGCCTCGGCAGGGACAGGGGCCTACGAGCAGTACTTC. The rearrangement joins TRBV24-1 to TRBJ2-7; TRBD1 matches at 10 bases. Unmatched junction bases numbered 12, after V lost 6 bases and J lost 2 bases. The CDR3 is 17 amino acids. Germline CDR1 and CDR2: KGHDR and SFDVKD.

J is TRBJ1-4 and V is TRBV7-2; the D gene is possibly TRBD1 (5 bases). Trimming left V 5 bases short and J 7 bases short, with 17 bases between. Germline CDR1 and CDR2: SGHTA and FQGNSA. This CDR3 has 15 amino acids. The CDR3 spells CASSGGTSQGEKLFF. DNA of the CDR3: TGTGCCAGCAGCGGGGGGACCTCCCAGGGTGAAAAACTGTTTTTT. Drawing the rest from reference TRBV7-2 and TRBJ1-4, the complete variable domain is GAGVSQSPSNKVTEKGKDVELRCDPISGHTALYWYRQSLGQGLEFLIYFQGNSAPDKSGLPSDRFSAERTGGSVSTLTIQRTQQEDSAVYLCASSGGTSQGEKLFFGSGTQLSVL.

J is TRBJ2-1 and V is TRBV7-9; maybe TRBD2 (7 bases). V lost 3 bases and J lost 0, with 18 bases in between. Germline values: CDR1 SEHNR, CDR2 FQNEAQ (reference sequence). There are 18 residues in the CDR3. Here the CDR3 DNA reads TGTGCCAGCAGCTTTGCGGGGGCTACCTTCAGCTCCTACAATGAGCAGTTCTTC. It codes for CASSFAGATFSSYNEQFF. The variable domain in full, completed from reference TRBV7-9 and TRBJ2-1, reads DTGVSQNPRHKITKRGQNVTFRCDPISEHNRLYWYRQTLGQGPEFLTYFQNEAQLEKSRLLSDRFSAERPKGSFSTLEIQRTEQGDSAMYLCASSFAGATFSSYNEQFFGPGTRLTVL.

The V and J genes are TRBV5-6 and TRBJ1-5, with D perhaps matching TRBD1 (6 bases). Germline lookup yields CDR1 SGHDT and CDR2 YYEEEE. The CDR3 is 15 amino acids. The ends were cut back, 4 bases at V and 7 bases at J, with 18 bases in the middle. CDR3 sequence (DNA): TGTGCCAGCAGCGCGACAGGACATTTTAGCCAGCCCCAGCATTTT. Protein: CASSATGHFSQPQHF.

This chain connects TRBV9 to TRBJ1-4; maybe TRBD1 (6 bases). V lost 0 bases, J lost 7 bases, and 13 bases lay in between. Per the germline V gene, CDR1 is SGDLS and CDR2 is YYNGEE. This CDR3 region has 15 residues. CDR3 DNA: TGTGCCAGCAGCGTAGAGGGCAGGGGAGCTGAAAAACTGTTTTTT. Its protein product is CASSVEGRGAEKLFF.

This chain connects TRBV19 to TRBJ2-3, with 13 positions matching TRBD2. Trimming at V came to 7 bases and at J to 13 bases, leaving 8 bases not matched to a gene. CDR1 LNHDA and CDR2 SQIVND come from the germline V gene (reference sequence). The CDR3 runs to 13 residues. The CDR3 reads CASTQRTSGREYF. The CDR3 DNA reads TGTGCCAGTACCCAGCGGACTAGCGGGAGAGAGTATTTT.

The chain is built from TRBV9 and TRBJ2-3; TRBD2 agrees at 14 bases. The CDR3 extends over 16 amino acids. CDR1 is SGDLS and CDR2 is YYNGEE in the germline V gene. The V and J ends lost 3 bases and 6 bases, in that order; junction bases with no gene match: 6. The CDR3 region is CASSARLAGGADTQYF. CDR3 nucleotides: TGTGCCAGCAGCGCTCGACTAGCGGGAGGGGCGGATACGCAGTATTTT.

J is TRBJ1-1 and V is TRBV11-2; D is undetermined. Germline V gene sequence: CDR1 SGHAT, CDR2 FQNNGV. V lost 5 bases, J lost 4 bases, and 14 bases lay in between. This CDR3 region has 14 residues. This CDR3 is CASSRDSRSTEAFF. CDR3 in DNA: TGTGCCAGCAGCCGTGACTCGCGCAGCACTGAAGCTTTCTTT.

The CDR3: CATSADRGRGETQYF. The CDR3 DNA reads as TGTGCCACCAGCGCAGACAGGGGGCGCGGAGAGACCCAGTACTTC. This rearrangement joins TRBV15 to TRBJ2-5; 10 bases align to TRBD1. Germline-derived CDR1 and CDR2 are LNHNV and YYDKDF (reference sequence). Unmatched junction bases numbered 7, after V lost 5 bases and J lost 4 bases. The CDR3 contains 15 residues.

The J gene is TRBJ2-5, the V gene TRBV15, with 9 bases matching TRBD2. Germline CDR1 reads LNHNV; CDR2 reads YYDKDF (reference sequence). The CDR3 is 14 amino acids. V lost 2 bases, J lost 3 bases, and 1 base stayed unmatched. CDR3 protein: CATSRLAGKETQYF. The CDR3 DNA reads TGTGCCACCAGCAGACTAGCGGGGAAAGAGACCCAGTACTTC. Filled out from reference TRBV15 and TRBJ2-5, the complete variable domain reads DAMVIQNPRYQVTQFGKPVTLSCSQTLNHNVMYWYQQKSSQAPKLLFHYYDKDFNNEADTPDNFQSRRPNTSFCFLDIRSPGLGDTAMYLCATSRLAGKETQYFGPGTRLLVL.

The chain has TRBV19 and TRBJ1-1; 7 positions agree with TRBD1. This CDR3 region has 13 residues. From germline, CDR1 is LNHDA and CDR2 SQIVND (reference sequence). V shed 6 bases and J 5 bases; nucleotides not matched to a gene: 6. DNA of the CDR3: TGTGCCAGTAGCCAGGGGGTACGGACTGAAGCTTTCTTT. Translation: CASSQGVRTEAFF.

This clone came up once. The V gene is TRBV5-1, the J gene TRBJ2-1; TRBD2 agrees at 13 bases. In germline, CDR1 is SGHRS, CDR2 YFSETQ. V lost 4 bases and J lost 6; bases outside the gene matches: 10. The CDR3 sequence is 17 residues long. Here the CDR3 reads CASSGGLAGVGGNEQFF. CDR3 DNA sequence: TGCGCCAGCAGCGGCGGACTAGCGGGAGTCGGGGGCAATGAGCAGTTCTTC.

The gene calls are TRBV5-1 and TRBJ2-5; D unclear. From germline, CDR1 is SGHRS and CDR2 YFSETQ. The CDR3 spans 13 residues. V lost 1 base, J lost 2 bases, and 6 bases lay in between. Here the CDR3 DNA reads TGCGCCAGCAGCTTGTCAGGACAAGAGACCCAGTACTTC. This translates into CASSLSGQETQYF.

The chain uses TRBV27 and TRBJ2-3; no definite D call. V shed 5 bases and J shed 2 bases, with 11 bases lying between them. This CDR3 comprises 14 residues. In germline, CDR1 is MNHEY, CDR2 SMNVEV (reference sequence). The chain's CDR3 is CASSHQAFTDTQYF. The CDR3 DNA reads TGTGCCAGCAGTCATCAGGCCTTCACAGATACGCAGTATTTT.

The rearrangement joins TRBV29-1 to TRBJ1-2, with TRBD1 matching 8 bases. This CDR3 has 14 amino acids. The germline V gene encodes CDR1 SQVTM and CDR2 ANQGSEA. J gave up 3 bases and V 6 bases, and 9 bases lay outside the gene matches. The DNA of the CDR3 is TGCAGCGTCCGGACCAACAGGGGGGACTATGGCTACACCTTC. Protein: CSVRTNRGDYGYTF.

The count of this clone is one. CDR3 loop: CASSQSQGRAFF. The DNA for the CDR3 is TGTGCCAGCAGCCAATCTCAGGGTAGAGCTTTCTTT. The chain employs TRBV3-1 (or the pseudogene TRBV3-2) and TRBJ1-1; maybe TRBD1 (5 bases). Looked up from germline, CDR1 is LGHDT and CDR2 is YNNKEL (reference sequence). V was cut by 2 bases and J by 10 bases, with 11 bases left in between. This CDR3 spans 12 amino acids.